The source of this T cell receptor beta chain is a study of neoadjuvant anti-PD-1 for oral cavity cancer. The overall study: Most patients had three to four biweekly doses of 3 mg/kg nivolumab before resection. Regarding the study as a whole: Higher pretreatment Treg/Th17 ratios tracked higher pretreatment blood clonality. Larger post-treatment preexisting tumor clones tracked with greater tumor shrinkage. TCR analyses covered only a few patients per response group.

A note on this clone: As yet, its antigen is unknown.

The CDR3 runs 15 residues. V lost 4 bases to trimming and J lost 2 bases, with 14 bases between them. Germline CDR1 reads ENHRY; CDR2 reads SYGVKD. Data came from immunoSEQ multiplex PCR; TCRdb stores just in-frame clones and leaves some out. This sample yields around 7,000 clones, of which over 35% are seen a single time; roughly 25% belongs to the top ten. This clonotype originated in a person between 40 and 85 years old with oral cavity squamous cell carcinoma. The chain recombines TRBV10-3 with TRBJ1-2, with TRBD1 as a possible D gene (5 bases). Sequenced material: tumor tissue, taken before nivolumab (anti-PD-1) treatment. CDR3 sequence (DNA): TGTGCCATCAGTGGACTGCCCGGGGGGAACTATGGCTACACCTTC. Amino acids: CAISGLPGGNYGYTF.